This T cell receptor (beta chain) was retrieved from a study of T cells in Graves' hyperthyroidism and ophthalmopathy. Study-wide background: Blood was drawn when the patient was first diagnosed and still untreated.

The source material, RNA transcripts, was used to amplify TCR beta CDR3 regions. Primed by the HTBI set, a first-round RT-PCR was run on the TCR CDR3. TCRdb analysed the multiplex PCR reads with MiXCR anew, one entry per CDR3 protein. The repertoire holds 340,000 or so distinct CDR3 sequences, 15% to 20% seen once, with 45% to 50% in the top ten. This clonotype was recorded many times. Its antigen remains unknown. Whole-study findings and limits: Onset of ophthalmopathy came a median approximately 6 months after the model predicted it. Most clonotypes expanded in the thyroid (above 0.001) were also present in blood. The authors' 13 V-J model separated ophthalmopathy from stable hyperthyroidism.

The CDR3 consists of 15 residues. V dropped 4 bases and J dropped 3 bases, with 16 bases sitting between them. CDR1 is SGHRS and CDR2 is YFSETQ in the germline V gene. This TCR came from a woman between 45 and 60 years old with Graves' hyperthyroidism. V is TRBV5-1 and J is TRBJ1-2; D call uncertain. Sequences were obtained from blood. CDR3 loop: CASSPRPSKDYGYTF. CDR3 in DNA: TGCGCCAGCAGCCCGAGGCCTAGCAAGGACTATGGCTACACCTTC. Full variable domain (remainder filled in from reference TRBV5-1 and TRBJ1-2): KAGVTQTPRYLIKTRGQQVTLSCSPISGHRSVSWYQQTPGQGLQFLFEYFSETQRNKGNFPGRFSGRQFSNSRSEMNVSTLELGDSALYLCASSPRPSKDYGYTFGSGTRLTVV.